This is a list of T cell receptor beta chains from one sample in a study of PD-1 blockade in mismatch repair-deficient tumors. Method: immunoSEQ multiplex PCR; TCRdb's copy keeps in-frame clones and lacks some. The sample has fewer than 25,000 clones; approximately 80% are singletons. Sequenced material: PBMCs, taken 52 weeks after starting pembrolizumab. Receptor source: an adult with mismatch repair-deficient cancer. Both conserved end residues are part of each CDR3. D genes are given only for firm matches. The size entry is marked missing in some rows and otherwise reads once, few, many or a size class.

j_gene	abundance	d_gene	v_gene	CDR3nt	CDR3aa
TRBJ2-2	.	TRBD1	TRBV5-1	TGCGCCAGCAGCTCCGCGCGGACAGGCGGGGAGCTGTTTTTT	CASSSARTGGELFF
TRBJ2-2	.	.	TRBV9	TGTGCCAGCAGCGCCAGGGTTTCGGGTACCGGGGAGCTGTTTTTT	CASSARVSGTGELFF
TRBJ2-7	.	TRBD2	TRBV7-9	TGTGCCAGCAGCCAACAACGACTAGCGGAAACGTCTATTCCCTACGAGCAGTACTTC	CASSQQRLAETSIPYEQYF
TRBJ2-3	.	TRBD1	TRBV28	TGTGCCAGCAGCAGGACAGGGGCCCGGGATACGCAGTATTTT	CASSRTGARDTQYF
TRBJ2-2	.	.	TRBV11-3	TGTGCCAGCAGCTTAGTGCCGGGTTTGGCCGGGGAGCTGTTTTTT	CASSLVPGLAGELFF
TRBJ1-5	.	TRBD1	TRBV7-6	TGTGCCAGCAGCTCTTCATCCTACAGGGGCCTTAGCAATCAGCCCCAGCATTTT	CASSSSSYRGLSNQPQHF
TRBJ1-1	.	.	TRBV28	TGTGCCAGCAGTTCGACAGCCTTGAACACTGAAGCTTTCTTT	CASSSTALNTEAFF
TRBJ2-3	.	TRBD2	TRBV28	TGTGCCAGCAGTCTCGGGCGGGAGACAGATACGCAGTATTTT	CASSLGRETDTQYF
TRBJ2-6	.	.	TRBV7-2	TGTGCCAGCAGCTTAGTTGGCGCTGGGAGCTCTGGGGCCAACGTCCTGACTTTC	CASSLVGAGSSGANVLTF
TRBJ2-3	.	.	TRBV19	TGTGCCAGTAGCTCACCTAGCCCAGATACGCAGTATTTT	CASSSPSPDTQYF
TRBJ2-5	.	TRBD1	TRBV19	TGTGCCAGTAGTACCCGCGGACAGGTTGGGGAGACCCAGTACTTC	CASSTRGQVGETQYF
TRBJ2-1	.	TRBD2	TRBV5-4	TGTGCCAGCAGCACGGGACTAGCGGACAAAATCCCGCTCTTC	CASSTGLADKIPLF
TRBJ2-5	.	.	TRBV30	TGTGCCTGGAAAGGGCCGCACAGGTCAGAGACCCAGTACTTC	CAWKGPHRSETQYF
TRBJ2-3	.	.	TRBV5-1	TGCGCCAGCAGCTTGGTTACCAGTGCCACAGATACGCAGTATTTT	CASSLVTSATDTQYF
TRBJ2-1	.	TRBD1	TRBV5-6	TGTGCCAGCAGCCGAGCCCTTCCCGGGACAGAGGGCCCTGAGCAGTTCTTC	CASSRALPGTEGPEQFF
TRBJ2-7	.	TRBD2	TRBV28	TGTGCCAGCAGTTCCTCGGGGGGTCCCTACGAGCAGTACTTC	CASSSSGGPYEQYF
TRBJ2-1	.	.	TRBV29-1	TGCAGCGTCGCGAGGGGGAACAATGAGCAGTTCTTC	CSVARGNNEQFF
TRBJ1-4	.	.	TRBV30	TGTGCCGGACTCAGAGAAAAACTGTTTTTT	CAGLREKLFF
TRBJ2-1	.	TRBD2	TRBV30	TGTGCCTGGAGTAGACTAGCGGGAGGGGGTGAGCAGTTCTTC	CAWSRLAGGGEQFF
TRBJ2-3	once	TRBD2	TRBV19	TGTGCCAGCCGCGGACTAGCGGGAGTGGCAGATACGCAGTATTTT	CASRGLAGVADTQYF
TRBJ1-3	.	TRBD1	TRBV6-1	TGTGCCAGCAGTGAAGAGACAGGGTTCCCTGGAAACACCATATATTTT	CASSEETGFPGNTIYF
TRBJ2-7	.	TRBD1	TRBV4-2	TGTGCCAGCAGCCAATTCCCCCCCCGATGGACAGGGGGCGACGAGCAGTACTTC	CASSQFPPRWTGGDEQYF